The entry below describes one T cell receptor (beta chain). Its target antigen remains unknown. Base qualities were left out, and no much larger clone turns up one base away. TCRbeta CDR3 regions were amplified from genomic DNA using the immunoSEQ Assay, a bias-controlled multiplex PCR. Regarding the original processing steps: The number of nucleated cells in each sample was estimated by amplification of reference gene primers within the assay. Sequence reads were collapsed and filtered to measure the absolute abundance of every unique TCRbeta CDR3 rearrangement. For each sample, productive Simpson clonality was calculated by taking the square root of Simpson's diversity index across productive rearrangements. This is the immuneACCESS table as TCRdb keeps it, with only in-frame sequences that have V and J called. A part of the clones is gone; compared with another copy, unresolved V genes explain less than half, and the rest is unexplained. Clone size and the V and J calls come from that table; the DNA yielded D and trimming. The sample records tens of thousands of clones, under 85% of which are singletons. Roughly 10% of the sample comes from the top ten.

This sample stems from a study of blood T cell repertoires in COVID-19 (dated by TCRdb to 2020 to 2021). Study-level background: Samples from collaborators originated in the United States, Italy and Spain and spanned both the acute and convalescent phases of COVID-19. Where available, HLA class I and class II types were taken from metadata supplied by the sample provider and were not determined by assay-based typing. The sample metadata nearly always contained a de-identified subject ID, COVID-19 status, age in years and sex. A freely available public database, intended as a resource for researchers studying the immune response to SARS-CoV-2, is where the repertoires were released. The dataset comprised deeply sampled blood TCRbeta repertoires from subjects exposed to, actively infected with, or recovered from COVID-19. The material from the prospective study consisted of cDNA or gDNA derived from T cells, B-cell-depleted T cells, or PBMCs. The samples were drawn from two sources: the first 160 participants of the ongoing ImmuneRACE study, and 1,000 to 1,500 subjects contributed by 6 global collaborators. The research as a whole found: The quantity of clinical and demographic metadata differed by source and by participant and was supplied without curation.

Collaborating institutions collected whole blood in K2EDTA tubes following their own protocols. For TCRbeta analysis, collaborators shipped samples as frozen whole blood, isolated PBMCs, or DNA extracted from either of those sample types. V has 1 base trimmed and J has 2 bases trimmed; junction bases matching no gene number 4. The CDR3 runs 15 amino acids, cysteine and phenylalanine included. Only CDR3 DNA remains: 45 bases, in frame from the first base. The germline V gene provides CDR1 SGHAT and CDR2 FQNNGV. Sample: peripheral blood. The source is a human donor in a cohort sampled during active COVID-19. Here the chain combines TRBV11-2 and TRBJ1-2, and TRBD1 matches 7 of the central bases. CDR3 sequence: CASSLVGGGNYGYTF. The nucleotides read TGTGCCAGCAGCTTAGTAGGGGGCGGCAACTATGGCTACACCTTC.